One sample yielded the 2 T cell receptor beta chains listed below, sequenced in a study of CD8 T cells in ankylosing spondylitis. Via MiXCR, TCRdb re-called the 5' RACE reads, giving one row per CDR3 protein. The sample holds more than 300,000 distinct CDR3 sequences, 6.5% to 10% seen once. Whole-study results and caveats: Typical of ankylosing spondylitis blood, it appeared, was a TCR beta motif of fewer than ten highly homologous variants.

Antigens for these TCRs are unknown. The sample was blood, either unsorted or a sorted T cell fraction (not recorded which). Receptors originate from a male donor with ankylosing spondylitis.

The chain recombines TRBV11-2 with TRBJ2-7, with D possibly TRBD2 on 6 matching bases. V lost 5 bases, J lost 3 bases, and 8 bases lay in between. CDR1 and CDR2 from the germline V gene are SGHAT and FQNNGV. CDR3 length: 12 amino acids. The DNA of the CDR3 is TGTGCCAGCAGCGGGGACTTCTACGAGCAGTACTTC. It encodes CASSGDFYEQYF.

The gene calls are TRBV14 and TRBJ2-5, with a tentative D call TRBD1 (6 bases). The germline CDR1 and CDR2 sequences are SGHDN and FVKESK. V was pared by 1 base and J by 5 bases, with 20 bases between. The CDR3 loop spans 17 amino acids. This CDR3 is CASSQVPPPFRGETQYF. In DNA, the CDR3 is TGTGCCAGCAGCCAAGTCCCCCCTCCCTTCAGGGGTGAGACCCAGTACTTC.